These T cell receptor beta chains were read from a single sample in a study of cytomegalovirus exposure and HLA in healthy donors. Profiled with immunoSEQ multiplex PCR; TCRdb holds only in-frame clones, not every one. The sample shows about 160,000 clones, 60% to 80% of them seen only once. What was sequenced was PBMCs. These receptors were taken from a man aged 25-40 years in good health and CMV-seropositive. CDR3s include the opening cysteine and the closing phenylalanine or tryptophan. The order of the fields is J gene, D gene, V gene, clone size, CDR3 DNA, CDR3 protein. D genes are given only for firm matches. A row's size may be missing; if present it is once, few, many or a size class.

j_gene: TRBJ2-7
d_gene: .
v_gene: TRBV7-2
abundance: once
CDR3nt: TGTGCCAGCAGCTTAAGAGCGCACTTTTACGAGCAGTACTTC
CDR3aa: CASSLRAHFYEQYF

j_gene: TRBJ2-7
d_gene: TRBD2
v_gene: TRBV27
abundance: .
CDR3nt: TGTGCCAGCAGTTTTACTAGCGGGGATTTCTACGAGCAGTACTTC
CDR3aa: CASSFTSGDFYEQYF

j_gene: TRBJ1-2
d_gene: .
v_gene: TRBV6-5
abundance: .
CDR3nt: TGTGCCAGCAGCCCCAGCCCCCCCGGGAGTGGCTACACCTTC
CDR3aa: CASSPSPPGSGYTF

j_gene: TRBJ2-6
d_gene: .
v_gene: TRBV5-1
abundance: .
CDR3nt: TGCGCCAGCAGCTTAGGAGCAGGGGCCAACGTCCTGACTTTC
CDR3aa: CASSLGAGANVLTF

j_gene: TRBJ2-7
d_gene: TRBD1
v_gene: TRBV10-3
abundance: .
CDR3nt: TGTGCCACCTCCATACTACAGGGGGCCGGGTACTTC
CDR3aa: CATSILQGAGYF

j_gene: TRBJ2-5
d_gene: TRBD2
v_gene: TRBV5-1
abundance: once
CDR3nt: TGCGCCAGCAGCCTAGGACTAGAAGAGACCCAGTACTTC
CDR3aa: CASSLGLEETQYF

j_gene: TRBJ1-2
d_gene: TRBD1
v_gene: TRBV30
abundance: once
CDR3nt: TGTGCCTGGACCCAAACTACAGGGGCGTATGGCTACACCTTC
CDR3aa: CAWTQTTGAYGYTF

j_gene: TRBJ1-3
d_gene: TRBD1
v_gene: TRBV6-5
abundance: once
CDR3nt: TGTGCCAGCAGTCCCGGACAGGGGAGAGGAAACACCATATATTTT
CDR3aa: CASSPGQGRGNTIYF

j_gene: TRBJ2-1
d_gene: .
v_gene: TRBV11-2
abundance: .
CDR3nt: TGTGCCAGCAGCTTAGGGACAAACTCCTACAATGAGCAGTTCTTC
CDR3aa: CASSLGTNSYNEQFF

j_gene: TRBJ2-7
d_gene: TRBD2
v_gene: TRBV30
abundance: .
CDR3nt: TGTGCCTGGGGAAGCGGGGGGGGCTCCTACGAGCAGTACTTC
CDR3aa: CAWGSGGGSYEQYF

j_gene: TRBJ2-1
d_gene: .
v_gene: TRBV28
abundance: .
CDR3nt: TGTGCCAGCAGTTTACGGGGGGCCGATGAGCAGTTCTTC
CDR3aa: CASSLRGADEQFF

j_gene: TRBJ1-4
d_gene: TRBD1
v_gene: TRBV5-4
abundance: .
CDR3nt: TGTGCCAGCAGCTTGGACAGGGGGGAGACTAATGAAAAACTGTTTTTT
CDR3aa: CASSLDRGETNEKLFF

j_gene: TRBJ2-7
d_gene: .
v_gene: TRBV29-1
abundance: .
CDR3nt: TGCAGCGTGTGGCAGAGTGGAGGGGAGCAGTACTTC
CDR3aa: CSVWQSGGEQYF

j_gene: TRBJ1-2
d_gene: .
v_gene: TRBV27
abundance: .
CDR3nt: TGTGCCAGCAGTTTAACAGGGAGGGGTGACTATGGCTACACCTTC
CDR3aa: CASSLTGRGDYGYTF

j_gene: TRBJ1-6
d_gene: .
v_gene: TRBV6-5
abundance: .
CDR3nt: TGTGCCAGCAGTTACGGAGGGTTGGGGACACCCCTCCACTTT
CDR3aa: CASSYGGLGTPLHF

j_gene: TRBJ2-7
d_gene: .
v_gene: TRBV10-3
abundance: .
CDR3nt: TGTGCCATCAGTGAAGGGGGCGAGCAGTACTTC
CDR3aa: CAISEGGEQYF

j_gene: TRBJ1-1
d_gene: .
v_gene: TRBV10-1
abundance: .
CDR3nt: TGCGCCAGCAGTTCTACAGGCGAAGCTTTCTTT
CDR3aa: CASSSTGEAFF

j_gene: TRBJ2-3
d_gene: TRBD1
v_gene: TRBV6-5
abundance: .
CDR3nt: TGTGCCAGCAGTTGGACAGGGACCACAGATACGCAGTATTTT
CDR3aa: CASSWTGTTDTQYF

j_gene: TRBJ2-7
d_gene: .
v_gene: TRBV21-1
abundance: .
CDR3nt: TGTGCCAGCAGCAAAGCGCTTCGAGGAGAGGTAGGCGTGCACGAGCAGTACTTC
CDR3aa: CASSKALRGEVGVHEQYF

j_gene: TRBJ1-1
d_gene: .
v_gene: TRBV11-3
abundance: .
CDR3nt: TGTGCCAGCAGCTTGGGGGAGGGCACTGAAGCTTTCTTT
CDR3aa: CASSLGEGTEAFF

j_gene: TRBJ2-1
d_gene: .
v_gene: TRBV4-3
abundance: .
CDR3nt: TGCGCCAGCAGCCAAGAATTCGATAGCGGAGCCTACAATGAGCAGTTCTTC
CDR3aa: CASSQEFDSGAYNEQFF

j_gene: TRBJ1-1
d_gene: .
v_gene: TRBV2
abundance: few
CDR3nt: TGTGCCAGCAGTGATGGGGGGCGGGAGACTGAAGCTTTCTTT
CDR3aa: CASSDGGRETEAFF

j_gene: TRBJ2-2
d_gene: TRBD2
v_gene: TRBV25-1
abundance: .
CDR3nt: TGTGCCAGCAGCAACACTACCGGGGGGGACACCGGGGAGCTGTTTTTT
CDR3aa: CASSNTTGGDTGELFF

j_gene: TRBJ2-7
d_gene: .
v_gene: TRBV28
abundance: .
CDR3nt: TGTGCCAGCAGTTTTTTCAGGGGCCCCTACGAGCAGTACTTC
CDR3aa: CASSFFRGPYEQYF

j_gene: TRBJ2-4
d_gene: .
v_gene: TRBV28
abundance: .
CDR3nt: TGTGCCAGCAGTTTAGCCCGGGTCATTCAGTACTTC
CDR3aa: CASSLARVIQYF

j_gene: TRBJ2-4
d_gene: .
v_gene: TRBV6-1
abundance: .
CDR3nt: TGTGCCAGCACGCAGGGAGGAGCCAAAAACATTCAGTACTTC
CDR3aa: CASTQGGAKNIQYF

j_gene: TRBJ1-1
d_gene: TRBD1
v_gene: TRBV5-1
abundance: .
CDR3nt: TGCGCCAGCAGCTTAAGGACAGGGGACACTGAAGCTTTCTTT
CDR3aa: CASSLRTGDTEAFF

j_gene: TRBJ2-6
d_gene: .
v_gene: TRBV11-2
abundance: .
CDR3nt: TGTGCCAGCAGCTCAGGGTCTGGGGCCAACGTCCTGACTTTC
CDR3aa: CASSSGSGANVLTF

j_gene: TRBJ2-7
d_gene: TRBD1
v_gene: TRBV4-3
abundance: .
CDR3nt: TGCGCCAGCAGCCAAGGCAGGGGGCATGAGCAGTACTTC
CDR3aa: CASSQGRGHEQYF

j_gene: TRBJ2-7
d_gene: TRBD2
v_gene: TRBV6-5
abundance: .
CDR3nt: TGTGCCAGCAGTTTATGGCTAGCGGGGGGTCCCTACGAGCAGTACTTC
CDR3aa: CASSLWLAGGPYEQYF

j_gene: TRBJ2-3
d_gene: .
v_gene: TRBV19
abundance: .
CDR3nt: TGTGCCAGTAGCCCTAAGAGTGGGGGGATTGATGCAGATACGCAGTATTTT
CDR3aa: CASSPKSGGIDADTQYF

j_gene: TRBJ2-3
d_gene: .
v_gene: TRBV1
abundance: .
CDR3nt: TGCACCAGCCGGACTAGCGGGGGATATACGCAGTATTTT
CDR3aa: CTSRTSGGYTQYF

j_gene: TRBJ2-4
d_gene: .
v_gene: TRBV5-4
abundance: .
CDR3nt: TGTGCCAGCAGCTTGGTAGACAGCAAAAACATTCAGTACTTC
CDR3aa: CASSLVDSKNIQYF

j_gene: TRBJ2-7
d_gene: .
v_gene: TRBV5-1
abundance: .
CDR3nt: TGCGCCAGCAGCCGGCTGGTCCGGTCCCCGGGCGAGCAGTACTTC
CDR3aa: CASSRLVRSPGEQYF

j_gene: TRBJ2-7
d_gene: TRBD1
v_gene: TRBV5-1
abundance: .
CDR3nt: TGCGCCAGCAGCCTGAGACAGGGTTCAGGCGAGCAGTACTTC
CDR3aa: CASSLRQGSGEQYF

j_gene: TRBJ2-7
d_gene: TRBD2
v_gene: TRBV13
abundance: .
CDR3nt: TGTGCCAGCAGCCGCGCGACTAGCGGGGGGCGCGGCGAGCAGTACTTC
CDR3aa: CASSRATSGGRGEQYF

j_gene: TRBJ2-7
d_gene: TRBD2
v_gene: TRBV14
abundance: .
CDR3nt: TGTGCCAGCAGCCCCGGGACTAGCGGGGGAATAGAGCAGTACTTC
CDR3aa: CASSPGTSGGIEQYF

j_gene: TRBJ2-2
d_gene: .
v_gene: TRBV7-8
abundance: .
CDR3nt: TGTGCCAGCAGCTTAGGTCTCATCGGGAACACCGGGGAGCTGTTTTTT
CDR3aa: CASSLGLIGNTGELFF

j_gene: TRBJ2-7
d_gene: TRBD2
v_gene: TRBV11-2
abundance: .
CDR3nt: TGTGCCAGCAGCCTCATAGCGGGGAACCACTACGAGCAGTACTTC
CDR3aa: CASSLIAGNHYEQYF

j_gene: TRBJ1-5
d_gene: .
v_gene: TRBV19
abundance: .
CDR3nt: TGTGCCAGTAGGGAGAGGGGCAATCAGCCCCAGCATTTT
CDR3aa: CASRERGNQPQHF

j_gene: TRBJ1-6
d_gene: .
v_gene: TRBV27
abundance: .
CDR3nt: TGTGCCAGCAGTTTAAGGGGTATAAATTCACCCCTCCACTTT
CDR3aa: CASSLRGINSPLHF

j_gene: TRBJ2-7
d_gene: .
v_gene: TRBV5-1
abundance: .
CDR3nt: TGCGCCAGCAGCTTGGCCGCTACCTACGAGCAGTACTTC
CDR3aa: CASSLAATYEQYF

j_gene: TRBJ2-5
d_gene: .
v_gene: TRBV28
abundance: once
CDR3nt: TGTGCCAGCAGTTTAAGTGGCTTAGAGACCCAGTACTTC
CDR3aa: CASSLSGLETQYF

j_gene: TRBJ2-7
d_gene: TRBD1
v_gene: TRBV27
abundance: .
CDR3nt: TGTGCCAGCAGTTCGGGGACAGGGGGTCGGTACGAGCAGTACTTC
CDR3aa: CASSSGTGGRYEQYF

j_gene: TRBJ2-5
d_gene: TRBD2
v_gene: TRBV27
abundance: .
CDR3nt: TGTGCCAGCGGGGTCCTCGGACTAGCGGGGCGTGAGACCCAGTACTTC
CDR3aa: CASGVLGLAGRETQYF

j_gene: TRBJ2-3
d_gene: TRBD1
v_gene: TRBV28
abundance: once
CDR3nt: TGTGCCAGCAGTCAGGGACAGGGAGATACGCAGTATTTT
CDR3aa: CASSQGQGDTQYF

j_gene: TRBJ2-3
d_gene: TRBD1
v_gene: TRBV2
abundance: .
CDR3nt: TGTGCCAGCACTCCGGACAGGGGGCGGAATACGCAGTATTTT
CDR3aa: CASTPDRGRNTQYF

j_gene: TRBJ2-1
d_gene: TRBD2
v_gene: TRBV7-9
abundance: .
CDR3nt: TGTGCCAGCAGCTTAAGGGGAGGGTCCTACAATGAGCAGTTCTTC
CDR3aa: CASSLRGGSYNEQFF

j_gene: TRBJ1-5
d_gene: TRBD1
v_gene: TRBV28
abundance: .
CDR3nt: TGTGCCAGACCTCAAGGGACAGGGGGCGATAGCAATCAGCCCCAGCATTTT
CDR3aa: CARPQGTGGDSNQPQHF

j_gene: TRBJ2-3
d_gene: .
v_gene: TRBV4-3
abundance: .
CDR3nt: TGCGCCAGCAGCCAACATCAGGGGAAAGATACGCAGTATTTT
CDR3aa: CASSQHQGKDTQYF

j_gene: TRBJ2-3
d_gene: .
v_gene: TRBV10-1
abundance: .
CDR3nt: TGCGCCAGCAGTGTTAAGGGGGGCACAGATACGCAGTATTTT
CDR3aa: CASSVKGGTDTQYF

j_gene: TRBJ1-1
d_gene: .
v_gene: TRBV25-1
abundance: .
CDR3nt: TGTGCCAGCAGTGAACCGGCAGGCGAAACTGAAGCTTTCTTT
CDR3aa: CASSEPAGETEAFF

j_gene: TRBJ2-7
d_gene: .
v_gene: TRBV27
abundance: once
CDR3nt: TGTGCCAGCAGTTTCGGCCTTCAGGGAAGAAGCGAGCAGTACTTC
CDR3aa: CASSFGLQGRSEQYF

j_gene: TRBJ1-6
d_gene: TRBD1
v_gene: TRBV19
abundance: .
CDR3nt: TGTGCCAGTACTGGGACAGTCAGCTCCTATAATTCACCCCTCCACTTT
CDR3aa: CASTGTVSSYNSPLHF

j_gene: TRBJ2-5
d_gene: TRBD2
v_gene: TRBV4-1
abundance: once
CDR3nt: TGCGCCAGCAGCCAAGATAGGACTAGGGAGCGCGAGACCCAGTACTTC
CDR3aa: CASSQDRTRERETQYF

j_gene: TRBJ1-4
d_gene: .
v_gene: TRBV5-6
abundance: .
CDR3nt: TGTGCCAGCAGCCGAGGGGGGGCCCCTTGGGAAAAACTGTTTTTT
CDR3aa: CASSRGGAPWEKLFF

j_gene: TRBJ1-4
d_gene: TRBD1
v_gene: TRBV29-1
abundance: .
CDR3nt: TGCAGCGTTGAACGACAGGGGAAAAAACTGTTTTTT
CDR3aa: CSVERQGKKLFF

j_gene: TRBJ1-5
d_gene: .
v_gene: TRBV30
abundance: few
CDR3nt: TGTGCCTGGAGTTTAGGGGACAATCAGCCCCAGCATTTT
CDR3aa: CAWSLGDNQPQHF

j_gene: TRBJ1-6
d_gene: .
v_gene: TRBV27
abundance: .
CDR3nt: TGTGCCAGCAGGGGAGGCGGGACCAGCAATTCACCCCTCCACTTT
CDR3aa: CASRGGGTSNSPLHF

j_gene: TRBJ2-7
d_gene: TRBD2
v_gene: TRBV18
abundance: .
CDR3nt: TGTGCCAGCTCACCGCCGGGACTAGCGGTGGTGCAGTACTTC
CDR3aa: CASSPPGLAVVQYF